Sequencing of this T cell receptor (beta chain) was carried out in a study of control samples from healthy donors and cancer patients. Sequencing used immunoSEQ multiplex PCR; TCRdb keeps in-frame clones, though not all of them. Of about 170,000 clones in the sample, 85% to 90% were seen once. From germline, CDR1 is MNHNY and CDR2 SVGAGI (reference sequence). Trimming cost V 2 bases and J 5 bases; bases outside gene matches: 6. The length of the CDR3 is 14 residues. The receptor was derived from a woman aged 25 to 39 in good health. The chain has TRBV6-6 and TRBJ2-7; 7 bases line up with TRBD1. Specimen: blood. The CDR3 region has the DNA TGTGCCAGCAGTTACGGGACAGTAAAGGACGAGCAGTACGTC. Translating gives CASSYGTVKDEQYV.